The text below deals with one TCR beta chain. This clonotype was counted at least ten times. Its binding antigen is unknown. No base qualities exist here, and no much larger clone lies one base off it. This sample was included in a study of blood T cells in healthy people across ages (dated by TCRdb to 2014 to 2015). About the study as a whole: In model experiments, roughly one uniquely barcoded TCR beta cDNA molecule per two T cells was captured by template switching. To track age-related changes in TCR beta repertoire diversity, the study relied on deep sequencing normalized with unique cDNA molecular identifiers. Donors were grouped into four age groups: young (average roughly 17 years), middle-aged (approximately 41), aged (around 60) and long-lived (about 90). To avoid experimental bias, donors of different ages were distributed randomly across sequencing lanes. Using the same blood draw, the study looked at two additional independent replicas of 1 million unique cDNA reads for two donors, one aged 18 to 30 and the other aged 80 or older.

The paper as a whole reports these results and caveats: Observed TCR beta diversity correlated strongly with the percentage of naive T cells measured by flow cytometry. The long-lived group showed more naive CD4+ T cells, fewer expanded clones and increased TCR diversity than the aged group, suggesting age selection. As age increased, observed TCR beta diversity per million T cells dropped in a roughly linear way, and a significant reduction was already evident by age around 41. Because the CMV infection status of the donors was unknown, age-related changes in expanded clonotypes may potentially have been confounded. Estimates of total diversity based on one million sequenced T cells were regarded as lower bounds and as underestimates. Bulk unsorted PBMC profiling prevented conclusive comparison of naive and antigen-experienced compartments.

The CDR3 numbers 13 residues from cysteine through phenylalanine. Only CDR3 DNA is held: 39 bases, read in frame from base 1. A distance of 11 bases separates the germline ends of V and J, which lose 5 bases and 3 bases respectively. CDR1 DFQATT and CDR2 SNEGSKA were looked up in the germline V gene (reference sequence). Library creation used 5' RACE. The sequencer listed for this sample is Illumina HiSeq 2500. A second PCR of about 6 to 12 cycles was run with a J-beta primer mix and a sample-barcoded 5' primer. A template-switch 5' adaptor carrying 12 random nucleotides introduced a unique molecular identifier onto each TCR beta cDNA molecule. Each sample yielded at least 3 million CDR3-containing paired-end reads. First-strand cDNA synthesis was performed from all RNA using the Mint cDNA synthesis kit, with priming by a TRBC-specific oligonucleotide. After uracil-DNA glycosylase treatment, a first 18-cycle PCR used universal primers M1SS and BC2_uni_R on all cDNA. As for the original processing: Normalization of each sample was performed by random selection of 1 million high-quality reads, each carrying a distinct molecular identifier. Instead of being binned into consensus sequences, reads that shared molecular identifiers were thrown out. MiTCR, set to a Q25 quality threshold and the strictest error-elimination algorithm, was used for CDR3 identification, clonotype clustering and error correction. A nonparametric unseen species model with Euler transformation was used to estimate a lower bound on total TCR beta diversity. Using fastp trimming at Q25 and MiXCR clonotype assembly, TCRdb reanalyzed the public sequencing data and kept in-frame beta chains. When rows share a CDR3 protein, they turn into one entry using the most common DNA and genes. Clone size and V and J calls follow TCRdb, not the original study. This sample is represented by more than 1 million distinct CDR3 sequences; 45% of them were singletons. Of the sample, about 19% is held by the ten largest clones.

The donors were roughly 38 Caucasian individuals from Russia, aged 6 to 90 years, who were systemically healthy. Around 9.9 milliliters of peripheral blood were collected from each donor into EDTA-treated Vacutainer tubes. Ficoll-Paque density-gradient centrifugation was used to isolate PBMCs, with at least 6.5 million per sample. Trizol reagent was used to extract total RNA from PBMCs, with at least 6 micrograms per sample. Naive CD45RAhigh/CD27high T cell percentages were measured by flow cytometry on a PBMC aliquot from every donor. Source material: blood. The TCR was taken from a woman aged 55-75 years in good health. Recombination connected TRBV20-1 to TRBJ1-5; the D gene cannot be resolved reliably. The DNA sequence is given as TGCAGTGCTTTCGGACGGGTCAATCAGCCCCAGCATTTT. This gives the protein CSAFGRVNQPQHF.